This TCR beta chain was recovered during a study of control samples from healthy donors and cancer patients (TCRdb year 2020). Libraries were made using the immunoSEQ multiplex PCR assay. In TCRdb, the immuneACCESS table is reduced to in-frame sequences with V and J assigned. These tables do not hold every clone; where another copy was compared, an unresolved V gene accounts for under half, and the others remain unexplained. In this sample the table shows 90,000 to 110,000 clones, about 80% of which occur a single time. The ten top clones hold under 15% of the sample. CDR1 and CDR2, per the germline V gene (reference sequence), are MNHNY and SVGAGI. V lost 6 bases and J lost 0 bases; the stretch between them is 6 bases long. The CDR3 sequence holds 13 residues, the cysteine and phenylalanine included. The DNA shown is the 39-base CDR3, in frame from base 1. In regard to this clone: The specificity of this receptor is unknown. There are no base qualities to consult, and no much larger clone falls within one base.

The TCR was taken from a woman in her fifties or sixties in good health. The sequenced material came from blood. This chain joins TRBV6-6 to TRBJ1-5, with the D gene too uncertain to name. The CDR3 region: CASRDTSNQPQHF. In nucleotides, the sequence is TGTGCCAGCAGAGACACTAGCAATCAGCCCCAGCATTTT.